A single sample is the source of the 14 T cell receptor beta chains below, sequenced in a study of T cell responses to AZD1222 COVID-19 vaccine (dated by TCRdb to about 2021). Explained via the paper, the time point label denotes: baseline before first vaccination. The sample's treatment or condition, from its label and the paper: meningococcal conjugate vaccine given as trial control. Libraries were made using the immunoSEQ multiplex PCR assay. TCRdb took this table from immuneACCESS and kept in-frame rearrangements with V and J called. Such tables lack part of the clones; where checked against another copy, unresolved V genes explain under half of the gap, and the rest is unexplained. For this sample there are about 160,000 clones; just over 90% appear just once. 4.4% of the sample comes from the top ten. Here the sequenced sample was peripheral blood, taken on day 0 of MenACWY control vaccination. All receptors come from an adult in good health.

V is TRBV9 and J is TRBJ1-1, with D tentatively TRBD1 (5 bases). The V end lost 4 bases, the J end lost 2 bases, and 12 bases lay between the germline ends. Germline V gene data show CDR1 as SGDLS and CDR2 as YYNGEE. CDR3 size: 14 residues. CDR3 DNA: TGTGCCAGCAGCATACGGGACGGTAACACTGAAGCTTTCTTT. Protein: CASSIRDGNTEAFF.

The CDR3 loop reads CASSTSVPWPQHF. The CDR3, as DNA: TGTGCCAGCAGCACTTCGGTCCCGTGGCCCCAGCATTTT. This chain joins TRBV12-3 or TRBV12-4 and TRBJ1-5; D gene ambiguous. Trimming pared 6 bases from V and 9 bases from J, leaving 15 bases between. This CDR3 is built from 13 residues.

The chain combines TRBV25-1 with TRBJ1-2; possible D gene TRBD1, 6 bases. Germline CDR1 is MGHDK and CDR2 is SYGVNS. The CDR3 consists of 12 residues. V lost 10 bases and J lost 6, with 15 bases in between. The CDR3, as DNA: TGTGCCACCACTACAGGGAAGGATGGCTACACCTTC. Translation gives CATTTGKDGYTF.

The chain employs TRBV2 and TRBJ2-7, with D possibly matching TRBD2 (6 bases). V was pared by 1 base and J by 7 bases, with 11 bases between. The germline CDR1 and CDR2 sequences are SNHLY and FYNNEI. The CDR3 sequence is 13 residues long. The chain's CDR3 is CASSEGGRREQYF. The CDR3 coding sequence is TGTGCCAGCAGTGAAGGGGGGAGGAGGGAGCAGTACTTC.

The genes are TRBV4-1 and TRBJ1-2; D unclear. The germline CDR1 and CDR2 sequences are MGHRA and YSYEKL. This CDR3 region has 13 residues. The V end lost 1 base, the J end lost 6 bases, and 9 bases lay between the germline ends. CDR3 nucleotide sequence: TGCGCCAGCAGCCAAGCCCCGAACAATGGCTACACCTTC. It encodes CASSQAPNNGYTF.

The chain joins TRBV19 to TRBJ2-3, with 11 bases fitting TRBD2. Germline V gives CDR1 LNHDA, CDR2 SQIVND (reference sequence). This CDR3 contains 18 residues. The J segment lost 1 base and the V segment lost 6 bases, leaving 12 bases of the junction unmatched. CDR3 sequence: CASRGTSGRVGGTDTQYF. DNA for the CDR3: TGTGCCAGTAGAGGGACTAGCGGTAGAGTCGGTGGCACAGATACGCAGTATTTT.

The chain has TRBV9 and TRBJ1-3; tentatively, D is TRBD1 (5 bases). The V and J ends lost 3 bases and 2 bases respectively, with 9 bases between them. The CDR3 length is 14 residues. Germline assignment: CDR1 SGDLS and CDR2 YYNGEE. CDR3 nucleotides: TGTGCCAGCAGCGCCCCAGGGCCTGGAAACACCATATATTTT. Protein sequence: CASSAPGPGNTIYF.

The rearrangement joins TRBV28 to TRBJ2-7; D unclear. The CDR3 length is 14 residues. Trimming shortened V by 3 bases and J by 5 bases, and 14 bases separated the two germline ends. Germline loops: CDR1 MDHEN, CDR2 SYDVKM. The DNA of the CDR3 is TGTGCCAGCAGTTTGGGCGGCAATCTAAACGAGCAGTACTTC. Protein: CASSLGGNLNEQYF.

The rearrangement uses TRBV28 and TRBJ2-5, with D unclear. Germline lookup yields CDR1 MDHEN and CDR2 SYDVKM. Trimming took off 5 bases at V and 4 bases at J, with 5 bases between the two ends. CDR3 length equals 11 residues. The CDR3 reads CASSPRETQYF. DNA for the CDR3: TGTGCCAGCAGTCCCAGAGAGACCCAGTACTTC.

This clone occurred once. The chain uses TRBV11-3 and TRBJ1-2, with no clear D. Trimming took 2 bases from V and 6 from J, leaving 10 bases between them. The germline CDR1 and CDR2 sequences are SGHNT and YENEEA. This CDR3 contains 13 residues. The CDR3 coding sequence is TGTGCCAGCAGCTTAAACCGGGTCGATGGCTACACCTTC. Translation: CASSLNRVDGYTF.

The chain combines TRBV10-1 with TRBJ2-7; the match to TRBD2 covers 12 bases. CDR1 WNHNN and CDR2 SYGVQD come from the germline V gene (reference sequence). Losses at the gene ends were 3 bases for V and 3 bases for J; bases not matched to a gene: 6. The CDR3 runs to 16 residues. The DNA for the CDR3 is TGCGCCAGCAGTGACCAAGGACTAGCGGGACTCTACGAGCAGTACTTC. Its protein is CASSDQGLAGLYEQYF.

The rearrangement uses TRBV7-9 and TRBJ1-1; TRBD1 might be the D (6 bases). Trimming pared 7 bases from V and 1 base from J, leaving 13 bases between. This CDR3 has 14 residues. Per the germline V gene, CDR1 is SEHNR and CDR2 is FQNEAQ (reference sequence). In DNA form, the CDR3 reads TGTGCCAGCACCATAACAGGGCAGAACACTGAAGCTTTCTTT. It specifies CASTITGQNTEAFF.

The V call is TRBV28, the J call TRBJ1-2, with 8 bases matching TRBD1. Trimming at V came to 2 bases and at J to 6 bases, leaving 5 bases not matched to a gene. Germline CDR1 reads MDHEN; CDR2 reads SYDVKM. This CDR3 is built from 14 residues. CDR3 DNA sequence: TGTGCCAGCAGTTTAGGTGGACAGGGACATGGCTACACCTTC. It translates to CASSLGGQGHGYTF.

V and J are TRBV10-3 and TRBJ2-1; the D is unclear. With 2 bases removed from V and 10 bases from J, the gap between germline ends came to 15 bases. The CDR3 has 14 residues. Germline lookup yields CDR1 ENHRY and CDR2 SYGVKD. The CDR3 spells CAISEPTTAWEQFF. In nucleotides, the CDR3 is TGTGCCATCAGTGAGCCAACCACGGCTTGGGAGCAGTTCTTC.